The clone carrying this TCR beta chain was observed many times. What it binds is not known. This sample was taken from a study of breast tumors, draining lymph nodes, adjacent tissues. Study-level points and caveats: The lymph node origin of tumor T cells was framed as consistent with a hypothesis, not demonstrated.

TCRdb re-called the multiplex PCR reads through MiXCR, storing one row per CDR3 protein. The table has about 46,000 distinct CDR3 sequences, more than 20% seen once. Input material: breast tumor tissue. The source is a female donor with breast cancer. Some clones in this sample may be carry-over from other donors' samples.

The CDR3 coding sequence is TGTGCCAGCAGCTTAAGGGACCTCAATCAGCCCCAGCATTTT. Translation: CASSLRDLNQPQHF. The genes are TRBV5-8 and TRBJ1-5, with D perhaps matching TRBD1 (5 bases). Per germline, CDR1 SGHTS and CDR2 YDEGEE. The ends were cut back, 2 bases at V and 3 bases at J, with 9 bases in the middle. The CDR3 runs 14 residues. Drawing the rest from reference TRBV5-8 and TRBJ1-5, the complete variable domain is EAGVTQSPTHLIKTRGQQATLRCSPISGHTSVYWYQQALGLGLQFLLWYDEGEERNRGNFPPRFSGRQFPNYSSELNVNALELEDSALYLCASSLRDLNQPQHFGDGTRLSIL.